This record looks at one TCR beta chain sequence and its context. What it binds is unknown. Compared with germline, one end of the junction differs, possibly owing to a read error. The assay was immunoSEQ multiplex PCR, and TCRdb's table has in-frame clones only and misses some. The repertoire holds around 340,000 clones, with over 90% as singletons. As for time point: blood from clinic visit 5 months post-surgery; TSC patient then seizure free. Sequencing was limited to surgery cases with top T cell transcript signatures in brain tissue. Patients received at least one anti-epileptic drug before surgery. This sample is drawn from a study of brain T cells in children with intractable seizures. Study observations and caveats: Clones missing pre-surgery may reflect undersampling of that blood sample. Patients' HCMV serostatus was unknown; virus specificity rests on CDR3 similarity alone.

This CDR3 is built from 12 residues. Germline loops: CDR1 SGHVS, CDR2 FNYEAQ. Sample: peripheral blood, taken roughly 5 months after surgery. This clonotype originated in a boy in the first two years of life with tuberous sclerosis and intractable seizures. The chain couples TRBV7-6 to TRBJ2-7; no firm D call. As DNA, the CDR3 is TGTGCCAGCAGCTTAGTCTCCAACGAGCAGTACTTC. Translating it yields CASSLVSNEQYF.